The 12 T cell receptor beta chains listed next were all sequenced from one sample in a study of T-cell reconstitution after alpha-beta-depleted transplantation in children. The authors prepared the TCRbeta library with unique molecular identifiers. TCRdb passed the PCR reads through MiXCR, listing each CDR3 protein once. The profile shows 300,000 to 400,000 distinct CDR3 sequences, 13% of them singletons. The material was PBMCs, obtained from the stem cell graft. These receptors originate from a human donor who donated a stem cell graft to a child with Fanconi anemia.

In this sample, this clonotype turned up many times. This chain uses TRBV12-3 or TRBV12-4 with TRBJ2-1; TRBD2 matches at 8 bases. This CDR3 is 14 amino acids long. After removal of 6 bases from V and 9 bases from J, the junction contained 10 bases not matched to a gene. CDR3 amino acids: CASRFLMAGGEQFF. The CDR3 DNA sequence: TGTGCCAGCAGGTTTTTAATGGCGGGAGGTGAGCAGTTCTTC.

Note on this clonotype: This may come from a read error, since a much larger clone is one base off. DNA of the CDR3: TGTGCCATCAGTGAAAGGTTTAATAAAAAACTGTTTTTT. The encoded protein is CAISERFNKKLFF. The V call is TRBV10-3, the J call TRBJ1-4; D is unresolved. The CDR3 runs to 13 residues. Germline lookup yields CDR1 ENHRY and CDR2 SYGVKD.

This clonotype was observed a handful of times. J is TRBJ2-1 and V is TRBV10-2, with D unclear. Germline V gene data show CDR1 as WSHSY and CDR2 as SAAADI. Between the trimmed V and J ends, which lost 5 bases and 6 bases, there was a span of 11 bases. The CDR3 runs to 13 residues. CDR3 sequence: CASSRNELNEQFF. The CDR3 nucleotides read TGCGCCAGCAGTCGAAACGAGCTCAATGAGCAGTTCTTC.

The rearrangement uses TRBV4-3 and TRBJ1-5; D uncertain. Deletions cut 4 bases from V and 2 bases from J, with 12 bases between. The CDR3 is made up of 15 amino acids. Germline values: CDR1 LGHNA, CDR2 YSLEER. CDR3 sequence reads: CASSRLWNGNQPQHF. CDR3 bases: TGCGCCAGCAGCCGTCTTTGGAATGGCAATCAGCCCCAGCATTTT.

This chain uses TRBV5-1 with TRBJ1-6; a possible D gene is TRBD1 (6 bases). The CDR3 has 14 residues. The germline V gene has CDR1 SGHRS and CDR2 YFSETQ. Trimming took off 5 bases at V and 8 bases at J, with 14 bases between the two ends. CDR3 amino acids: CASRPGQMDSPLHF. In DNA form, the CDR3 reads TGCGCCAGCAGACCTGGACAGATGGATTCACCCCTCCACTTT.

This clonotype came up many times. This chain connects TRBV18 to TRBJ2-1; D is uncertain. Per the germline V gene, CDR1 is KGHSH and CDR2 is LQKENI. V was clipped by 3 bases and J by 0 bases, with 12 bases between them. The CDR3 sequence is 16 residues long. CDR3: CASSPLPKGSYNEQFF. The CDR3 DNA sequence: TGTGCCAGCTCACCCTTACCAAAAGGCTCCTACAATGAGCAGTTCTTC.

V usage is TRBV5-1 and J usage is TRBJ2-3; D call uncertain. This CDR3 spans 14 amino acids. Trimming pared 0 bases from V and 4 bases from J, leaving 9 bases between. The germline V gene has CDR1 SGHRS and CDR2 YFSETQ. In DNA, the CDR3 is TGCGCCAGCAGCTTGGAACAACCCTCAGATACGCAGTATTTT. Its translation is CASSLEQPSDTQYF.

V gene TRBV5-1 combines with J gene TRBJ2-3; 7 bases are a match to TRBD2. This CDR3 has 16 amino acids. Looked up from germline, CDR1 is SGHRS and CDR2 is YFSETQ. J was trimmed by 2 bases and V by 3 bases; bases with no gene match: 9. The CDR3 DNA follows: TGCGCCAGCAGCTGGGAACTAGCGATGTCCACAGATACGCAGTATTTT. Amino acids: CASSWELAMSTDTQYF.

This clonotype came up a few times. J is TRBJ2-1 and V is TRBV4-1; D might be TRBD1 or TRBD2, each matching 5 bases. The CDR3 covers 16 residues. Germline values: CDR1 MGHRA, CDR2 YSYEKL. V was clipped by 0 bases and J by 3 bases, with 12 bases between them. For the CDR3, the DNA is TGCGCCAGCAGCCAAGATCTGGGACGGATCTACAATGAGCAGTTCTTC. It specifies CASSQDLGRIYNEQFF.

The chain combines TRBV28 with TRBJ2-1, with 7 bases identical to TRBD1. Losses at the gene ends were 4 bases for V and 4 bases for J; bases not matched to a gene: 7. The CDR3 is made up of 15 amino acids. CDR1 is MDHEN, CDR2 SYDVKM, per germline. CDR3 loop: CASSSPGTAYNEQFF. DNA for the CDR3: TGTGCCAGCAGTTCCCCCGGGACAGCTTACAATGAGCAGTTCTTC.

The sample holds a few counts of this clonotype. V gene TRBV6-2 or TRBV6-3 combines with J gene TRBJ1-1; D gene uncertain. V lost 2 bases and J lost 4, with 8 bases in between. Germline loops: CDR1 MNHEY, CDR2 SVGEGT. The CDR3 covers 13 residues. The DNA for the CDR3 is TGTGCCAGCAGTTACATATTTGGCACTGAAGCTTTCTTT. It codes for CASSYIFGTEAFF.

The chain carries TRBV12-3 or TRBV12-4 and TRBJ2-5; tentatively, D is TRBD1 (5 bases). The ends were cut back, 2 bases at V and 2 bases at J, with 9 bases in the middle. This CDR3 comprises 14 residues. The CDR3 loop is CASSLRAGQETQYF. The CDR3 DNA is TGTGCCAGCAGTTTACGGGCAGGGCAAGAGACCCAGTACTTC.